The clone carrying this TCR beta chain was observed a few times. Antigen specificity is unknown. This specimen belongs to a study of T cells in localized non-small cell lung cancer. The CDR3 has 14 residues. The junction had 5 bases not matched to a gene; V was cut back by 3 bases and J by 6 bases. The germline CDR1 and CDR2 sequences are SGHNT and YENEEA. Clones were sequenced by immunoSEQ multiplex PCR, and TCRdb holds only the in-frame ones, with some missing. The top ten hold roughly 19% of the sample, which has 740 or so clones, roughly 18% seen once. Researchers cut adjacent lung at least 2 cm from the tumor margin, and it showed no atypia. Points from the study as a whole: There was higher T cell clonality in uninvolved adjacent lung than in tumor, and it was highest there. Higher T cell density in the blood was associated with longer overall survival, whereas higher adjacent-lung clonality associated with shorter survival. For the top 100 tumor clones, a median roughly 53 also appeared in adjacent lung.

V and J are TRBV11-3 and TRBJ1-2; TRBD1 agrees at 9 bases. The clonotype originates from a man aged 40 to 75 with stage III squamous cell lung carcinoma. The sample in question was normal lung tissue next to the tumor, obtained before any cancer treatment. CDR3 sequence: CASSFPRDRDGYTF. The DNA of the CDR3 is TGTGCCAGCAGCTTCCCCAGGGACAGGGATGGCTACACCTTC.